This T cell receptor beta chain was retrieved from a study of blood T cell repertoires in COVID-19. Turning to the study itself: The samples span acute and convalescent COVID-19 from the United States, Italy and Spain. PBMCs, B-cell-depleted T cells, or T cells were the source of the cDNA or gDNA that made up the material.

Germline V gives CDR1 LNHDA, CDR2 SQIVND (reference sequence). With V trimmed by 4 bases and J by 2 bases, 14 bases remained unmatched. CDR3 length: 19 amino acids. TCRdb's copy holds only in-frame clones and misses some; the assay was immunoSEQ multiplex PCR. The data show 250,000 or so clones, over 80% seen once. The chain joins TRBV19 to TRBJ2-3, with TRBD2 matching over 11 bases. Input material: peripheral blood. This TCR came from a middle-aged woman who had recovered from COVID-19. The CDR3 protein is CASSTPFRLAGPDTDTQYF. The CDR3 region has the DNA TGTGCCAGTAGTACACCCTTCCGACTAGCGGGGCCCGACACAGATACGCAGTATTTT. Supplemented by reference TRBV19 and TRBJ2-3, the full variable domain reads DGGITQSPKYLFRKEGQNVTLSCEQNLNHDAMYWYRQDPGQGLRLIYYSQIVNDFQKGDIAEGYSVSREKKESFPLTVTSAQKNPTAFYLCASSTPFRLAGPDTDTQYFGPGTRLTVL.